The clone carrying this T cell receptor (beta chain) was counted ten times or more. The data originate from a study of breast tumors, draining lymph nodes, adjacent tissues. MiXCR was run by TCRdb on the multiplex PCR reads, yielding one entry per CDR3 protein. In the table there are tens of thousands of distinct CDR3 sequences, roughly 28% of which are singletons. Looked up from germline, CDR1 is DFQATT and CDR2 is SNEGSKA (reference sequence). This CDR3 is built from 13 residues. Trimming removed 5 bases from V and 7 bases from J, with 14 bases in between. Axillary draining lymph nodes of breast cancer patients supplied the node samples.

The TCR comes from a female donor with breast cancer. Some clones in this sample may be carry-over from other donors' samples. This chain connects TRBV20-1 to TRBJ2-2; perhaps D is TRBD1 or TRBD2 (5 bases each). Sequences were obtained from axillary lymph node tissue. This chain's CDR3 is CSARGPRGGELFF. The CDR3 coding sequence is TGCAGTGCTCGGGGCCCTAGGGGCGGGGAGCTGTTTTTT.